This entry features one T cell receptor beta chain sequence. The data derive from a study of shared clonotypes between healthy human individuals. Germline V lookup: CDR1 DFQATT, CDR2 SNEGSKA (reference sequence). CDR3 length: 10 residues. V was trimmed by 6 bases and J by 7 bases, leaving 9 bases between them. Only in-frame clones appear in the TCRdb table, and some are missing; sequencing was by immunoSEQ multiplex PCR. The sample records around 700,000 clones, 60% to 80% being singletons. The receptor was derived from a woman aged 25 to 39 in good health. Material for sequencing was memory CD4+ T cells sorted from blood. Subset defined: CD45RA-negative fraction. The chain uses TRBV20-1 and TRBJ1-2; tentatively, D is TRBD1 (5 bases). The CDR3 region has the DNA TGCAGTGCAGCAGGGTTTGGCTACACCTTC. Translating gives CSAAGFGYTF.